Described below is a single T cell receptor beta chain sequence and its context. These data belong to a study of blood T cell repertoires in COVID-19. Study-level background: Acute and convalescent COVID-19 samples came from the United States, Italy and Spain. PBMCs, B-cell-depleted T cells, or T cells were the source of the cDNA or gDNA that made up the material.

Original analysis: For nucleated cells, counts were estimated from reference gene primer amplification. Repertoires were generated with immunoSEQ multiplex PCR, while TCRdb's copy carries only in-frame clones and drops some. V and J calls and clone size are copied from that table; D and trimming were computed from the DNA. The sample lists tens of thousands of clones; approximately 86% were seen once. The germline V gene encodes CDR1 SEHNR and CDR2 FQNEAQ (reference sequence). V lost 5 bases to trimming and J lost 0 bases; unmatched junction nucleotides: 5. The CDR3 covers 16 residues. The clonotype was recovered from a woman aged 80 or over with acute or convalescent COVID-19. Source material: peripheral blood. The chain recombines TRBV7-9 with TRBJ1-1; 11 bases are a match to TRBD1. In DNA form, the CDR3 reads TGTGCCAGCAGCCCTGGACAGGGGGCTATGAACACTGAAGCTTTCTTT. It codes for CASSPGQGAMNTEAFF.